These 18 T cell receptor beta chains came from one sample sequenced in a study of glioma-infiltrating T cells after dendritic cell vaccination. The assay was immunoSEQ multiplex PCR, and TCRdb's table has in-frame clones only and misses some. The data contain 85,000 to 100,000 clones, approximately 84% of them singletons. Time point described: after dendritic cell vaccination, including at tumor progression/relapse. The sample in question was blood, obtained after dendritic cell vaccination. The source is a human donor with glioblastoma.

This rearrangement joins TRBV7-3 to TRBJ2-1, with a tentative D call TRBD2 (7 bases). The CDR3 sequence is 15 residues long. CDR1 is SGHTA and CDR2 is FQGTGA in the germline V gene. V lost 1 base, J lost 6 bases, and 13 bases lay in between. CDR3 nucleotides: TGTGCCAGCAGCTTAATGGGGGGGCGCACCAATGAGCAGTTCTTC. This codes for CASSLMGGRTNEQFF.

The V gene is TRBV9, the J gene TRBJ2-1, with 7 bases aligning to TRBD1. V dropped 4 bases and J dropped 6; count of bases not matched to a gene: 16. Germline V gene lookup returns CDR1 SGDLS and CDR2 YYNGEE. The CDR3 loop spans 17 amino acids. DNA for the CDR3: TGTGCCAGCAGCCTAGGGACAGCCGGGACGGGGTTCAATGAGCAGTTCTTC. This gives the protein CASSLGTAGTGFNEQFF.

V gene TRBV6-1 combines with J gene TRBJ1-2; 7 bases match TRBD1. The germline gives CDR1 MNHNS, CDR2 SASEGT. V shed 4 bases, J shed 6 bases, and the junction held 14 bases outside the gene matches. This CDR3 is built from 16 residues. Written as DNA, the CDR3 is TGTGCCAGCAGTGGACTATCTAAGGGTCAGGGGGATGGCTACACCTTC. Translated: CASSGLSKGQGDGYTF.

J is TRBJ1-4 and V is TRBV5-4; 9 nucleotides match TRBD1. Germline V gene lookup returns CDR1 SGHNT and CDR2 YYREEE (reference sequence). The ends lost 1 base at V and 8 bases at J; junction bases unmatched: 9. The CDR3 runs 16 residues. CDR3 loop: CASSLTLGTGREKLFF. The CDR3 nucleotides read TGTGCCAGCAGCTTGACCCTCGGGACAGGGAGAGAAAAACTGTTTTTT.

The V gene is TRBV9, the J gene TRBJ2-7; the D gene is possibly TRBD2 (6 bases). V lost 0 bases, J lost 3 bases, and 13 bases lay in between. The CDR3 consists of 15 residues. Germline V gene lookup returns CDR1 SGDLS and CDR2 YYNGEE. The CDR3 here is CASSVGVSGFYEQYF. The DNA of the CDR3 is TGTGCCAGCAGCGTAGGGGTTAGCGGTTTCTACGAGCAGTACTTC.

The chain couples TRBV7-6 to TRBJ2-1, with D possibly being TRBD2 (6 bases). The CDR3 is 14 residues long. The V end was cut by 5 bases, the J end by 9 bases, with 17 bases between. CDR1 is SGHVS and CDR2 is FNYEAQ in the germline V gene. The CDR3 is CASSPEFMGGEQFF. The CDR3 DNA reads TGTGCCAGCAGCCCGGAGTTTATGGGGGGTGAGCAGTTCTTC.

This clone appeared a single time. The J gene is TRBJ2-7, the V gene TRBV6-1; TRBD2 might be the D (5 bases). CDR1 and CDR2 (germline): MNHNS, SASEGT. V gave up 1 base and J gave up 1 base, with 8 bases separating them. This CDR3 is 14 amino acids long. Written as DNA, the CDR3 is TGTGCCAGCAGTGAAGGAGGGTGGTCCTACGAGCAGTACTTC. It yields the protein CASSEGGWSYEQYF.

This clone was detected once. J is TRBJ1-2 and V is TRBV28; tentatively, D is TRBD1 (6 bases). Germline V gene data show CDR1 as MDHEN and CDR2 as SYDVKM. The CDR3 has 14 residues. CDR3 loop: CSTGRQGRIYGYTF. In DNA, the CDR3 is TGTTCCACGGGCCGCCAGGGGCGGATCTATGGCTACACCTTC.

This chain links TRBV9 with TRBJ2-3; 12 bases line up with TRBD2. In germline, CDR1 is SGDLS, CDR2 YYNGEE. CDR3 size: 16 residues. The trim removed 0 bases at V and 9 bases at J, leaving 8 bases unmatched. Here the CDR3 reads CASSVGLAGGPGTQYF. As DNA, the CDR3 is TGTGCCAGCAGCGTAGGGCTAGCGGGGGGGCCCGGAACGCAGTATTTT.

The rearrangement joins TRBV18 to TRBJ2-2, with 9 bases lining up with TRBD2. Unmatched junction bases numbered 2, after V lost 3 bases and J lost 3 bases. CDR1 is KGHSH and CDR2 is LQKENI in the germline V gene. This CDR3 spans 15 amino acids. This CDR3 is CASSPVAGDTGELFF. CDR3 in DNA: TGTGCCAGCTCACCCGTAGCGGGAGACACCGGGGAGCTGTTTTTT.

The genes are TRBV6-5 and TRBJ2-5; the match to TRBD2 covers 9 bases. J gave up 10 bases and V 1 base, and 7 bases lay outside the gene matches. Germline V CDR1 and CDR2: MNHEY, SVGAGI. This CDR3 is built from 14 residues. The CDR3 sequence: CASSYLAGGGNQYF. DNA of the CDR3: TGTGCCAGCAGTTACTTGGCGGGAGGGGGTAACCAGTACTTC.

The V gene is TRBV27, the J gene TRBJ1-1; TRBD1 matches at 7 bases. CDR1 and CDR2 (germline): MNHEY, SMNVEV (reference sequence). CDR3 length equals 17 residues. The V gene end was trimmed by 5 bases and the J gene end by 0 bases; junction bases not matched to a gene: 12. The CDR3, as DNA: TGTGCCAGCAGTCCCCAGGGGGAGTCCCGCATGAACACTGAAGCTTTCTTT. Translation gives CASSPQGESRMNTEAFF.

V is TRBV5-1 and J is TRBJ2-5; perhaps TRBD2 as D (5 bases). From germline, CDR1 is SGHRS and CDR2 YFSETQ. V lost 4 bases to trimming and J lost 3 bases, with 13 bases between them. The CDR3 is 14 residues long. CDR3 residues: CASSPVAGEETQYF. DNA of the CDR3: TGCGCCAGCAGCCCAGTGGCGGGCGAAGAGACCCAGTACTTC.

This chain joins TRBV27 and TRBJ1-6; perhaps TRBD1 as D (6 bases). Trimming stripped 3 bases from V and 4 bases from J, with 13 bases between. The CDR3 spans 16 residues. CDR1 MNHEY and CDR2 SMNVEV come from the germline V gene (reference sequence). The CDR3 DNA sequence: TGTGCCAGCAGTTTGCGAGGGGGTCGGTATAATTCACCCCTCCACTTT. It specifies CASSLRGGRYNSPLHF.

This clone was picked up a small number of times. Sequence at one end of the junction differs from germline and may be a read error. The chain recombines TRBV2 with TRBJ2-7; D might be TRBD1 (6 bases). The CDR3 consists of 12 residues. Germline V lookup: CDR1 SNHLY, CDR2 FYNNEI. The CDR3 reads CATKTGSSEQYF. CDR3 in DNA: TGTGCCACCAAAACAGGGTCCTCCGAGCAGTACTTC.

The chain is built from TRBV19 and TRBJ1-5; D not certain. Germline V gene sequence: CDR1 LNHDA, CDR2 SQIVND (reference sequence). Trimming took off 0 bases at V and 5 bases at J, with 11 bases between the two ends. This CDR3 comprises 15 residues. The CDR3 spells CASSIEGQVDQPQHF. The CDR3, as DNA: TGTGCCAGTAGTATAGAGGGCCAGGTTGATCAGCCCCAGCATTTT.

The chain links TRBV6-1 to TRBJ1-1; D ambiguous. Germline CDR1 and CDR2: MNHNS and SASEGT. The CDR3 consists of 13 residues. With 4 bases removed from V and 3 bases from J, the gap between germline ends came to 9 bases. The CDR3 nucleotides are TGTGCCAGCAGTGCCCTCCGGGACACTGAAGCTTTCTTT. Translation gives CASSALRDTEAFF.

This chain links TRBV6-1 with TRBJ2-1, with TRBD2 matching over 7 bases. The junction had 5 bases not matched to a gene; V was cut back by 5 bases and J by 4 bases. In germline, CDR1 is MNHNS, CDR2 SASEGT. CDR3 length: 14 amino acids. This chain's CDR3 is CASSLWGGYNEQFF. The CDR3 DNA is TGTGCCAGCAGTCTATGGGGGGGGTACAATGAGCAGTTCTTC.